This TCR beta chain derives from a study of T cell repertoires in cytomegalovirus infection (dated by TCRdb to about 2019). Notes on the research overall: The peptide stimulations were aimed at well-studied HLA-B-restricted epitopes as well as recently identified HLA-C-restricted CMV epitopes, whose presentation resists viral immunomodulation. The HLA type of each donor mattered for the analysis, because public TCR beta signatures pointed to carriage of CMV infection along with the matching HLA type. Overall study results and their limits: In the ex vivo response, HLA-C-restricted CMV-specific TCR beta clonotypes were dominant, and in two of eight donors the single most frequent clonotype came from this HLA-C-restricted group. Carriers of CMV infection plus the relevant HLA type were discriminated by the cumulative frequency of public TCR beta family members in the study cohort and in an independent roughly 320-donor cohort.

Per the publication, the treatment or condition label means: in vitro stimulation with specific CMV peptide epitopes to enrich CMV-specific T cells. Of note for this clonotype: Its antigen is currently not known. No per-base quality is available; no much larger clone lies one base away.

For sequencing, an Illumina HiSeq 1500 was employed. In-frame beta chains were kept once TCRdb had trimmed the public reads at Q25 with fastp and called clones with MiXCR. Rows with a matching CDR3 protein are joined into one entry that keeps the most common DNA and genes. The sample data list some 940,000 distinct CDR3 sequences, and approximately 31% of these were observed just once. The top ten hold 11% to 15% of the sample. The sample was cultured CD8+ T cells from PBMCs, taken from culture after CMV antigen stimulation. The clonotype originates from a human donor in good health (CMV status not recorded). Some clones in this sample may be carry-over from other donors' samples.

The sequence in DNA is TGCGCCAGCAGCTTACGCCAGGGGATCAGTGAAAAACTGTTTTTT. The resulting protein is CASSLRQGISEKLFF. The sequence joins TRBV4-1 to TRBJ1-4; the D gene is perhaps TRBD1, on 6 matching bases. V and J are truncated by 5 bases and 7 bases respectively, leaving an intervening sequence of 17 bases. The CDR3 goes from the cysteine to the phenylalanine over 15 residues. The entry retains the CDR3 DNA only, 45 bases that are in frame from base 1. CDR1 and CDR2 are drawn from the germline V gene: MGHRA, YSYEKL.